This T cell receptor delta chain stems from a study of Vδ1+ human thymocytes. Study findings and constraints: Thymic TRG and TRD repertoires appeared highly polyclonal. TRD repertoires were essentially private, unlike widely shared TRG clonotypes.

Sequences come from RNA converted to cDNA by reverse transcription. CDR3 amplicons came from multiplex PCR with pooled V-gene forward and constant-region reverse primers. TCRdb reapplied CATT to the multiplex PCR reads. The sample has more than 45,000 delta-chain clones; about 14% are singletons. Thymocytes were sorted as CD3+ TCRVdelta1+ TCRVdelta2- after alphabeta T cell depletion. Germline CDR1 TSWWSYY, CDR2 QGS. The CDR3 consists of 17 residues. V lost 1 base, J lost 1 base, and 8 bases stayed unmatched. As for this clone: Its antigen is not known.

This clonotype was sampled from a girl in the first two years of life who had congenital heart surgery. Sequencing input: Vdelta1+ gamma-delta thymocytes from the thymus. The subset: FACS-sorted CD3+ TCRalphabeta- TCRVdelta1+ TCRVdelta2- thymocytes. The gene calls are TRDV1 and TRDJ1; TRDD3 agrees at 8 bases. The CDR3 coding sequence is TGTGCTCTTGGGGAACGGGGTGGGGGATGTATCACCGATAAACTCATCTTT. Residues: CALGERGGGCITDKLIF.